This TCR beta chain was identified during a study of blood T cell repertoires in COVID-19. Participants were aged about 18 to 100 years, lived in 24 US areas, and enrolled virtually. Germline CDR1 SGHAT, CDR2 FQNNGV. The CDR3 is 15 amino acids. V was cut by 3 bases and J by 1 base, with 12 bases left in between. Per the original methods: Quantification of nucleated cells was approximated via reference gene primer amplification. The assay was immunoSEQ multiplex PCR, and TCRdb's table has in-frame clones only and misses some. V and J calls and clone size are given by that table; D and trimming were obtained from the DNA. The data contain approximately 440,000 clones, around 90% of them seen just once; the ten biggest clones take up about 0.7%.

The chain combines TRBV11-2 with TRBJ2-5; TRBD2 is a possible D gene (5 bases). This receptor was taken from a woman aged 18-29 years who had recovered from COVID-19. The sample comprised PBMCs or T cells enriched from blood (not recorded which). For the CDR3, the DNA is TGTGCCAGCAGCTTCTCGAGGGCAGCCCAAGAGACCCAGTACTTC. It yields the protein CASSFSRAAQETQYF.